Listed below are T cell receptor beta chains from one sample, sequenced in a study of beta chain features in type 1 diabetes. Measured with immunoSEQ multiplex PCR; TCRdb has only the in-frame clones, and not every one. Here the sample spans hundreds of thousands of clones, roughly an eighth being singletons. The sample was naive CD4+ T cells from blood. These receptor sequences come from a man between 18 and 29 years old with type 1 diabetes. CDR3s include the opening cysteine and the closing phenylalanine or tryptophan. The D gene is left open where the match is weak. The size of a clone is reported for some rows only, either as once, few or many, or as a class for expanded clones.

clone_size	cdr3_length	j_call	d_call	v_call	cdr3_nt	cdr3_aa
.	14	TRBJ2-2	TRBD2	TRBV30	TGTGCCTGGGGAGGTACTAGCGGCCACGGGGAGCTGTTTTTT	CAWGGTSGHGELFF
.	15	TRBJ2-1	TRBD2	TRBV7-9	TGTGCCAGCAGCTTAGCTAGCGGGACCGGCAATGAGCAGTTCTTC	CASSLASGTGNEQFF
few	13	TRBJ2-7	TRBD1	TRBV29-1	TGCAGCGTCGGGACAGCCCAAGGATACGAGCAGTACTTC	CSVGTAQGYEQYF
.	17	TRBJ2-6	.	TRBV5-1	TGCGCCAGCAGCCCACCCGAAAAGGGCTCTGGGGCCAACGTCCTGACTTTC	CASSPPEKGSGANVLTF
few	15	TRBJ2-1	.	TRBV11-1	TGTGCCAGCAGCTTTAGCGCAAGCTCCTACAATGAGCAGTTCTTC	CASSFSASSYNEQFF
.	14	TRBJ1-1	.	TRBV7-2	TGTGCCAGCAGCTTGAGCGGGGAGAACACTGAAGCTTTCTTT	CASSLSGENTEAFF
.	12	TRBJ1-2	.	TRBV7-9	TGTGCCAGCCACGGGCGGGACTATGGCTACACCTTC	CASHGRDYGYTF
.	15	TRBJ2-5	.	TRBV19	TGTGCCAGTAGTATTGGCCTTCTGTACCAAGAGACCCAGTACTTC	CASSIGLLYQETQYF
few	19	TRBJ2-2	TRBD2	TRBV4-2	TGTGCCAGCAGCCCTCGTTTCCTAGCGGGGGGGCAGGGCACCGGGGAGCTGTTTTTT	CASSPRFLAGGQGTGELFF
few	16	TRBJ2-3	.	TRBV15	TGTGCCACCAGCCGAGCACCGGGCTCAAGCACAGATACGCAGTATTTT	CATSRAPGSSTDTQYF
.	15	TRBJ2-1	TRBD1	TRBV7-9	TGTGCCAGCAGCCCCACAGGGGGCTCCTACAATGAGCAGTTCTTC	CASSPTGGSYNEQFF
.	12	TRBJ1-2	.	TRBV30	TGTGCCTGGAGTCGACAGTTGTATGGCTACACCTTC	CAWSRQLYGYTF
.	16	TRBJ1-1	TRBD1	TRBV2	TGTGCCAGCAGGGCCGAATCGGGACAGGTAAATCCTGAAGCTTTCTTT	CASRAESGQVNPEAFF
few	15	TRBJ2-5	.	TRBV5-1	TGCGCCAGCAGCTTTGATTGGGGACAAGGAGAGACCCAGTACTTC	CASSFDWGQGETQYF
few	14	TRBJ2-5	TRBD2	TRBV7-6	TGTGCCAGCAGCGGTAGACCCTCCGGGACTAGCCCAGACTTC	CASSGRPSGTSPDF
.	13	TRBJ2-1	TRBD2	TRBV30	TGTGCCTGGACCTCCGGGACTATTCGTGAGCAGTTCTTC	CAWTSGTIREQFF
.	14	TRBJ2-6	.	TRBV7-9	TGTGCCAGCAGAGGCAGCTCTGGGGCCAACGTCCTGACTTTC	CASRGSSGANVLTF
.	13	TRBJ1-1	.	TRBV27	TGTGCCAGCAGTTTAGAGGGAACCACTGAAGCTTTCTTT	CASSLEGTTEAFF
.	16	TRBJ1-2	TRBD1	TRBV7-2	TGTGCCAGCAGCTCAACGCGAACAGGGGTCCTTTATGGCTACACCTTC	CASSSTRTGVLYGYTF
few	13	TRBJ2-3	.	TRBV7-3	TGTGCCAGCAGCCCAGGACCGTCAGATACGCAGTATTTT	CASSPGPSDTQYF
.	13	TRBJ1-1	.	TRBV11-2	TGTGCCAGCAGCTCCAACTTGGACACTGAAGCTTTCTTT	CASSSNLDTEAFF
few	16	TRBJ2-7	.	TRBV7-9	TGTGCCAGCAGCTTATTTGGGGATGTCTTGGACTACGAGCAGTACTTC	CASSLFGDVLDYEQYF
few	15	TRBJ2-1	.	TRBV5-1	TGCGCCAGCAGCTCCTCGTCATCCTCCTACAATGAGCAGTTCTTC	CASSSSSSSYNEQFF
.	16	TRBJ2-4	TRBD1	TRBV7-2	TGTGCCAGCAGCACTTCGCGTCCCGGGACAGGGACGGGAGCGTACTTC	CASSTSRPGTGTGAYF
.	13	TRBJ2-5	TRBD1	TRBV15	TGTGCCACCAGCAGAGACAGGGGGGAGACCCAGTACTTC	CATSRDRGETQYF
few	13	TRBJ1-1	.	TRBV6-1	TGTGCCAGCAGTACCCAGGGTAGCACTGAAGCTTTCTTT	CASSTQGSTEAFF
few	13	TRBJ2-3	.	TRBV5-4	TGTGCCAGCAGGGCCGGGACTTCCCCTACGCAGTATTTT	CASRAGTSPTQYF
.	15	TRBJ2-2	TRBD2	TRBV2	TGTGCCAGCAGGGAGACTAGCGGGTACACCGGGGAGCTGTTTTTT	CASRETSGYTGELFF
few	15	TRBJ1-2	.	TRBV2	TGTGCCAGCAGTGAAGGGCGGGGGCAAGTGAGTGGCTACACCTTC	CASSEGRGQVSGYTF
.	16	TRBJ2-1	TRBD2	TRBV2	TGTGCCAGCAGGGGGACTAGCGGGAGTTCCTACAATGAGCAGTTCTTC	CASRGTSGSSYNEQFF
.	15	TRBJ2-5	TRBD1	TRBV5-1	TGCGCCAGCAGCAACAGAACGAGGGGGCCTGAGACCCAGTACTTC	CASSNRTRGPETQYF
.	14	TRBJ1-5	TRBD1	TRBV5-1	TGCGCCAGCAGTCCGGGACAGCCCAATCAGCCCCAGCATTTT	CASSPGQPNQPQHF
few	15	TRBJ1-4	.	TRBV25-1	TGTGCCAGCAGTGAAGGTGGCAGAAGAAATGAAAAACTGTTTTTT	CASSEGGRRNEKLFF
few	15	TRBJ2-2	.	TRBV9	TGTGCCAGCAGCGTGGGGGCCTTGAACACCGGGGAGCTGTTTTTT	CASSVGALNTGELFF
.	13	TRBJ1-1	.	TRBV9	TGTGCCAGCAGCGTAGAGAGTGGGGCGACGGCTTTCTTT	CASSVESGATAFF
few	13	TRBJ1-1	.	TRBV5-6	TGTGCCAGCAGCCACCGAGGTGGCACTGAAGCTTTCTTT	CASSHRGGTEAFF
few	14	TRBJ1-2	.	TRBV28	TGTGCCAGCAGTCTGCCGGGGGGGAACTATGGCTACACCTTC	CASSLPGGNYGYTF
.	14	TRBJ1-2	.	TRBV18	TGTGCCAGCTCACCATCTCCAGCTAACTATGGCTACACCTTC	CASSPSPANYGYTF
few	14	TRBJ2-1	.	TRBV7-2	TGTGCCAGCAGCTTAGCTATGCAGGTCGATGAGCAGTTCTTC	CASSLAMQVDEQFF
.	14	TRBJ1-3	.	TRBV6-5	TGTGCCAGCACTCCGAGGTTTCCTGGAAACACCATATATTTT	CASTPRFPGNTIYF
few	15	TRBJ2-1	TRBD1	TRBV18	TGTGCCAGCTCACCAGGGACAGTCTCCTACAATGAGCAGTTCTTC	CASSPGTVSYNEQFF
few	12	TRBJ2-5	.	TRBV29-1	TGCAGCGTTGGCGGCGGAGAAGAGACCCAGTACTTC	CSVGGGEETQYF
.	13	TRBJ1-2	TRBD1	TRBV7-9	TGTGCCAGCAGCTTGGGACAGGAATATGGCTACACCTTC	CASSLGQEYGYTF
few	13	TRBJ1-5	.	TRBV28	TGTGCCAGCAGTTCAGGGGCCGATCAGCCCCAGCATTTT	CASSSGADQPQHF
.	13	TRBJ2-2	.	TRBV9	TGTGCCAGCAGCGTAGTTGGGACCGGGGAGCTGTTTTTT	CASSVVGTGELFF
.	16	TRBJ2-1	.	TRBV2	TGTGCCAGTTACGCCCTGGGGACTTTGTCCTACAATGAGCAGTTCTTC	CASYALGTLSYNEQFF
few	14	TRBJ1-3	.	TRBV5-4	TGTGCCAGCAGCTTGGAAGGCTCTGGAAACACCATATATTTT	CASSLEGSGNTIYF
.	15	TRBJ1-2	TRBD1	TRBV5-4	TGTGCCAGCAGCTCCTGGACAGGGAGTAACTATGGCTACACCTTC	CASSSWTGSNYGYTF
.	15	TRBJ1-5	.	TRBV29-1	TGCAGCGTTGATCTTTTTTCAGGGATCCTGGAGCCCCAGCATTTT	CSVDLFSGILEPQHF
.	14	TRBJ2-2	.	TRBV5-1	TGCGCCAGCAGCTCCCCGCTATACACCGGGGAGCTGTTTTTT	CASSSPLYTGELFF
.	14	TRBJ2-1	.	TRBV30	TGTGCCTTTATCGGGGCGAGAGCAGGGAGAGAGCAGTTCTTC	CAFIGARAGREQFF
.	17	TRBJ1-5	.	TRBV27	TGTGCCAGCAGTTCTCGAACAACGGGACTGGATAATCAGCCCCAGCATTTT	CASSSRTTGLDNQPQHF
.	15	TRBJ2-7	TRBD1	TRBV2	TGTGCCAGCAGTGCACAACAGGGGGCTAACTACGAGCAGTACTTC	CASSAQQGANYEQYF
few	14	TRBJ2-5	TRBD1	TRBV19	TGTGCCAGTGGGACCGGGACAGGCCTGGAGACCCAGTACTTC	CASGTGTGLETQYF
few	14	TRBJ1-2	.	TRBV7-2	TGTGCCAGCAGCCCGAGGACAGTCAACTATGGCTACACCTTC	CASSPRTVNYGYTF
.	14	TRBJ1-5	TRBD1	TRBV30	TGTGCCTGGAGTAAACAGGGGGCGAGTCAGCCCCAGCATTTT	CAWSKQGASQPQHF
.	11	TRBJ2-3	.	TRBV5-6	TGTGCCAGCAGCTTGAGGGATACGCAGTATTTT	CASSLRDTQYF